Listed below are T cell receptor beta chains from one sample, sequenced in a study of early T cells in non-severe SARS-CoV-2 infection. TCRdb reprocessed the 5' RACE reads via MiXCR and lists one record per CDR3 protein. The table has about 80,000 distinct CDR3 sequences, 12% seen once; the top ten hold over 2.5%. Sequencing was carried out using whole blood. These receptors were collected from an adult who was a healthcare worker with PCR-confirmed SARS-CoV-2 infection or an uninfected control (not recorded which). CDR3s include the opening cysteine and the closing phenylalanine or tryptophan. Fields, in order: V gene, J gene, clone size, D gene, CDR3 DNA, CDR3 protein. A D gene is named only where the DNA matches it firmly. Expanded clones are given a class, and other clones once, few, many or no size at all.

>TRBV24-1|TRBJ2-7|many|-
TGTGCCACCAGTGATTTTGGCGGCTTCGAGCAGTACTTC
CATSDFGGFEQYF
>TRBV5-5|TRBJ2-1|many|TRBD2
TGTGCCAGCAGCTTGGTTGGCGGGACAGGAGCGGGAGGGCCCCAAAGCTCCTACAATGAGCAGTTCTTC
CASSLVGGTGAGGPQSSYNEQFF
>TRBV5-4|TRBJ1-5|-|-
TGTGCCAGCAGCCGGGATCCGGATCAGCCCCAGCATTTT
CASSRDPDQPQHF
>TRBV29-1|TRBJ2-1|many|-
TGCAGCGTTGCTGGCGCCTACAATGAGCAGTTCTTC
CSVAGAYNEQFF
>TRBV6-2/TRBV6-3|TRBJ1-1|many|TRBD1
TGTGCCAGCAGTTACACCCCTGGGCAATGGACAGGGATGAACACTGAAGCTTTCTTT
CASSYTPGQWTGMNTEAFF
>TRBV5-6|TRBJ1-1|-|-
TGTGTCAGCAGCTTGTCCGGCCCTTCAGAAGCTTTCTTT
CVSSLSGPSEAFF
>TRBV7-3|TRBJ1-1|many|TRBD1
TGTGCCAGCAGCGAGTGGACAGGCGCTGAAGCTTTCTTT
CASSEWTGAEAFF
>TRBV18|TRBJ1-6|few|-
TGTGCCAGCTCACCTCAAGGGGACGGTAATTCACCCCTCCACTTT
CASSPQGDGNSPLHF
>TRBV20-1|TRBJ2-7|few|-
TGCAGTGCTAGTGATGGACCGGTTTCCTACGAGCAGTACTTC
CSASDGPVSYEQYF
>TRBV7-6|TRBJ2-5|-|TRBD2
TGTGCCAGCAGCCGTCCTAGCGGTATCTTCCAAGAGACCCAGTACTTC
CASSRPSGIFQETQYF
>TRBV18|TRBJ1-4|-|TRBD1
TGTGCCAGCTCACCACCGGGACAGGGCCCCGAAAAACTGTTTTTT
CASSPPGQGPEKLFF
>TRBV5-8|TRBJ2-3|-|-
TGTGCCAGCAGCTTGGAACTTGACACAGATACGCAGTATTTT
CASSLELDTDTQYF
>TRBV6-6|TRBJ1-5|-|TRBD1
TGTGCCAGCAGTTACTCGCCCGGGACAGGGAATCAGCCCCAGCATTTT
CASSYSPGTGNQPQHF
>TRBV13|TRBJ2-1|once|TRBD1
TGTGCCAGCAGCCGGCGGGGACAGGGCCGGAATGAGCAGTTCTTC
CASSRRGQGRNEQFF
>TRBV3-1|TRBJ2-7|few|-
TGTGCCAGCAGCCAAGATAAATGGCGGAGCTACGAGCAGTACTTC
CASSQDKWRSYEQYF
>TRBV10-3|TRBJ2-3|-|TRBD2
TGTGCCACCTCGGGACTAGCGGGGGCCGCATCGGCGCAGTATTTT
CATSGLAGAASAQYF
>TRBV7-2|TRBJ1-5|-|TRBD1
TGTGCCAGCAGCCCCGGGACAGCAAATCAGCCCCAGCATTTT
CASSPGTANQPQHF
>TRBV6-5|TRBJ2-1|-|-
TGTGCCAGCAGTTACTCGTGGCAGGGGAAGAATGAGCAGTTCTTC
CASSYSWQGKNEQFF
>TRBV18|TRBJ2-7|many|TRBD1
TGTGCCAGCTCACCGACAGGGGTTGGCGAGCAGTACTTC
CASSPTGVGEQYF
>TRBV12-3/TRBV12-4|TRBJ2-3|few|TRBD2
TGTGCCAGCAGTCCAGGGACTAGCGGGGACACAGATACGCAGTATTTT
CASSPGTSGDTDTQYF
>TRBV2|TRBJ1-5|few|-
TGTGCCTCTAACTCGGTTAGCAATCAGCCCCAGCATTTT
CASNSVSNQPQHF
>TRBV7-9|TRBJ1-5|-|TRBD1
TGTGCCAGCAGCTCGGGACAGGGGGACCCGCAGCCCCAGCATTTT
CASSSGQGDPQPQHF
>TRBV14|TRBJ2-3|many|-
TGTGCCAGCAGCCAACGGCCGTTAGTCCGAGGGGATCCAGATACGCAGTATTTT
CASSQRPLVRGDPDTQYF
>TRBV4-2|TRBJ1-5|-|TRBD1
TGTGCCAGCAGCCAGCCTGACAGGGCGGCCCAGCCCCAGCATTTT
CASSQPDRAAQPQHF
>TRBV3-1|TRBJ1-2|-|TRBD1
TGTGCCAGCCGTCAGGGGGCGCGGGGCTACACCTTC
CASRQGARGYTF
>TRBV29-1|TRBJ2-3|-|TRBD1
TGCAGCGTTGCAGGGGGAGATACGCAGTATTTT
CSVAGGDTQYF
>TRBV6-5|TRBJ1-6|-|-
TGTGCCAGCAGAATCGCTCAGGGCAAGCCCTATAATTCACCCCTCCACTTT
CASRIAQGKPYNSPLHF
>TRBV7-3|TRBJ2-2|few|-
TGTGCCAGCAGCCGGGACCAAAACACCGGGGAGCTGTTTTTT
CASSRDQNTGELFF
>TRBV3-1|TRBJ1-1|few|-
TGTGCCAGCAGACCAACGGTGAACACTGAAGCTTTCTTT
CASRPTVNTEAFF
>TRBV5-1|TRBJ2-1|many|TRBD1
TGCGCCAGCAGCTTTAACGGACAGGCCCCCTCCTACAATGAGCAGTTCTTC
CASSFNGQAPSYNEQFF
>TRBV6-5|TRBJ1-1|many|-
TGTGCCAGCGGGGCAGGGGTGAACACTGAAGCTTTCTTT
CASGAGVNTEAFF
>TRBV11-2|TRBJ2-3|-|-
TGTGCCAGCAGCGGCCGTGGAGGGCCGATCACAGATACGCAGTATTTT
CASSGRGGPITDTQYF
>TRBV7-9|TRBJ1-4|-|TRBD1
TGTGCCAGCAGCTCACACAGGGGCACTAATGAAAAACTGTTTTTT
CASSSHRGTNEKLFF
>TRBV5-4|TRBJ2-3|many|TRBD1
TGTGCCAGCAGCCTCCGCCGGGACAGGAGCACAGATACGCAGTATTTT
CASSLRRDRSTDTQYF
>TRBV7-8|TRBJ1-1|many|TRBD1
TGTGCCAGCAGCCTTCCACAGGGGTTCACTGAAGCTTTCTTT
CASSLPQGFTEAFF
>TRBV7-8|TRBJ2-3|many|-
TGTGCCAGCAGCATTAGCGTGACGTCCACAGATACGCAGTATTTT
CASSISVTSTDTQYF
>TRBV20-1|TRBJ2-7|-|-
TGCAGTGCAAACCTTCCGCTACAGGTATCCTACGAGCAGTACTTC
CSANLPLQVSYEQYF
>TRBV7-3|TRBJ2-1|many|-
TGTGCCAGCCGGGACACCTCCTACAATGAGCAGTTCTTC
CASRDTSYNEQFF
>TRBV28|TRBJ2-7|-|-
TGTGCCAGCAGTTTGACTTTCTCACCCTACGAGCAGTACTTC
CASSLTFSPYEQYF
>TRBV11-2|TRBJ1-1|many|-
TGTGCCAGCAGCCCCAACCCCGGGTCAAACACTGAAGCTTTCTTT
CASSPNPGSNTEAFF
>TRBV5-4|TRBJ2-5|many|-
TGTGCCAGCAGCTTGGAGATGGAGACCCAGTACTTC
CASSLEMETQYF
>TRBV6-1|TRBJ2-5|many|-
TGTGCCAGCAGTCCCTTAACCACCCAAGAGACCCAGTACTTC
CASSPLTTQETQYF
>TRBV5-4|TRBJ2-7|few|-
TGTGCCAGCAGCCAAGACAAGGTTTCCTACGAGCAGTACTTC
CASSQDKVSYEQYF
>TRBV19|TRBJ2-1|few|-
TGTGCCAGTAGTCCGCCTCGCCCGCTGAGCTCCTACAATGAGCAGTTCTTC
CASSPPRPLSSYNEQFF
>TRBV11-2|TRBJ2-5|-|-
TGTGCCAGCAGTCAGGGCTATCAAGAGACCCAGTACTTC
CASSQGYQETQYF
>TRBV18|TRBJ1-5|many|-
TGTGCCAGCTCACCTTCGGGGGGCGACCACCAGCCCCAGCATTTT
CASSPSGGDHQPQHF
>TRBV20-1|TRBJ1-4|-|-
TGCAGTGCTACCTGGACACCAACTAATGAAAAACTGTTTTTT
CSATWTPTNEKLFF
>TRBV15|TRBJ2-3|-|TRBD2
TGTGCCACCAGCAGCAGTAACAGGGAACTAGCGGGAGCTAAGGATACGCAGTATTTT
CATSSSNRELAGAKDTQYF
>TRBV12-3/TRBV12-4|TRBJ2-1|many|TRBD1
TGTGCCAGCAGCTCCGGGACAGGGGGAGCCTACAATGAGCAGTTCTTC
CASSSGTGGAYNEQFF